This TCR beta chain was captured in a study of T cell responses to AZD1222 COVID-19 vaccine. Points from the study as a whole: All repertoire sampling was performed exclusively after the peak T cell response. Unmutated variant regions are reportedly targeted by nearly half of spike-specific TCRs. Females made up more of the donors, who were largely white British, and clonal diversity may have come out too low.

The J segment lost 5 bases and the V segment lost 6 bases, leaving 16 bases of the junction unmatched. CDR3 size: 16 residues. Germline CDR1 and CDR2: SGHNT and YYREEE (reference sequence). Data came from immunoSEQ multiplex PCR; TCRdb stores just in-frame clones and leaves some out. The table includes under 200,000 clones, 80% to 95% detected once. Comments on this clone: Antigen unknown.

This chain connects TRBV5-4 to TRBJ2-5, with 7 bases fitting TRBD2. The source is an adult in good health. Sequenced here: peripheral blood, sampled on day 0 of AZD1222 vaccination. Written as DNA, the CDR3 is TGTGCCAGCACCCGCGGGGGTAGGTTTGACCCGGAGACCCAGTACTTC. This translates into CASTRGGRFDPETQYF.